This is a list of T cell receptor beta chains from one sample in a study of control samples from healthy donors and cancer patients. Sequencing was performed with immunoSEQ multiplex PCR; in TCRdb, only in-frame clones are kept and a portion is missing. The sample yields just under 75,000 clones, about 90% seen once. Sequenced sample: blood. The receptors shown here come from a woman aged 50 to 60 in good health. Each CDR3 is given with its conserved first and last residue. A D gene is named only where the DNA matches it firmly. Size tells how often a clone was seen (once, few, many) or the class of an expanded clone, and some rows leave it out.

CDR3nt: TGCGCCAGCAGCCATACTAGCGGGAGCTCCTACGAGCAGTACTTC; CDR3aa: CASSHTSGSSYEQYF; d_gene: TRBD2; j_gene: TRBJ2-7; abundance: .; v_gene: TRBV4-1; len: 15
CDR3nt: TGTGCCAGCAGCCCGGGACAGGGGAATGAAAAACTGTTTTTT; CDR3aa: CASSPGQGNEKLFF; d_gene: TRBD1; j_gene: TRBJ1-4; abundance: .; v_gene: TRBV11-3; len: 14
CDR3nt: TGTGCCAGCAGCCGGGGACAGGGAGTAGGAGAGACCCAGTACTTC; CDR3aa: CASSRGQGVGETQYF; d_gene: TRBD1; j_gene: TRBJ2-5; abundance: once; v_gene: TRBV6-6; len: 15
CDR3nt: TGTGCCAGCAGTGAATACCGGGGGCCCTCCTACGAGCAGTACTTC; CDR3aa: CASSEYRGPSYEQYF; d_gene: .; j_gene: TRBJ2-7; abundance: .; v_gene: TRBV6-1; len: 15
CDR3nt: TGTGCCAGCAGCTTGGTCCTCGGCGGGAGTCGCTTGAACCAAGAGACCCAGTACTTC; CDR3aa: CASSLVLGGSRLNQETQYF; d_gene: TRBD2; j_gene: TRBJ2-5; abundance: .; v_gene: TRBV5-6; len: 19
CDR3nt: TGTGCCAGCAGTCAGGGGGCTCGGCAGCCCCAGCATTTT; CDR3aa: CASSQGARQPQHF; d_gene: TRBD1; j_gene: TRBJ1-5; abundance: .; v_gene: TRBV6-6; len: 13
CDR3nt: TGTGCCAGCAGCCCCCAGGGGATGGAAGCTTTCTTT; CDR3aa: CASSPQGMEAFF; d_gene: .; j_gene: TRBJ1-1; abundance: .; v_gene: TRBV12-3/TRBV12-4; len: 12
CDR3nt: TGTGCCAGCAGTTTCCGGGACAGGGGCACTTCACCCCTCCACTTT; CDR3aa: CASSFRDRGTSPLHF; d_gene: TRBD1; j_gene: TRBJ1-6; abundance: .; v_gene: TRBV28; len: 15
CDR3nt: TGCGCCAGCAGCTTAAGGCCCCAGGGGGGGGTCATGAACACTGAAGCTTTCTTT; CDR3aa: CASSLRPQGGVMNTEAFF; d_gene: TRBD1; j_gene: TRBJ1-1; abundance: .; v_gene: TRBV5-1; len: 18
CDR3nt: TGCAGCGTTGGCGGTCCTTCAACTAATGAAAAACTGTTTTTT; CDR3aa: CSVGGPSTNEKLFF; d_gene: .; j_gene: TRBJ1-4; abundance: .; v_gene: TRBV29-1; len: 14
CDR3nt: TGTGCCAGCGGGGGTAGTGGGCTCTCCTACGAGCAGTACTTC; CDR3aa: CASGGSGLSYEQYF; d_gene: .; j_gene: TRBJ2-7; abundance: .; v_gene: TRBV3-1/TRBV3-2; len: 14
CDR3nt: TGTGCCAGCCTTGGGGAACTCCCCAGAGATACGCAGTATTTT; CDR3aa: CASLGELPRDTQYF; d_gene: .; j_gene: TRBJ2-3; abundance: .; v_gene: TRBV21-1; len: 14
CDR3nt: TGTGCCATCAGTGATTTCACATCAGGAAACACCATATATTTT; CDR3aa: CAISDFTSGNTIYF; d_gene: .; j_gene: TRBJ1-3; abundance: .; v_gene: TRBV10-3; len: 14
CDR3nt: TGTGCCAGCAGCTACCGGGACGGGGGAAGGCATGGCTACACCTTC; CDR3aa: CASSYRDGGRHGYTF; d_gene: .; j_gene: TRBJ1-2; abundance: .; v_gene: TRBV7-2; len: 15
CDR3nt: TGTGCCAGCAGTTTAAGTCACCCTTCCTACAATGAGCAGTTCTTC; CDR3aa: CASSLSHPSYNEQFF; d_gene: .; j_gene: TRBJ2-1; abundance: .; v_gene: TRBV27; len: 15
CDR3nt: TGTGCCAGCACCGCCTCTGAAACGCGCGCCGAGCAGTACTTC; CDR3aa: CASTASETRAEQYF; d_gene: .; j_gene: TRBJ2-7; abundance: .; v_gene: TRBV6-5; len: 14
CDR3nt: TGTGCCAGCAGCCAAGTCCCGACAAAACCCAGCACAGATACGCAGTATTTT; CDR3aa: CASSQVPTKPSTDTQYF; d_gene: .; j_gene: TRBJ2-3; abundance: .; v_gene: TRBV14; len: 17
CDR3nt: TGTGCCAGCAGTCAGATTAGGACAGGGCGGACTGAAGCTTTCTTT; CDR3aa: CASSQIRTGRTEAFF; d_gene: TRBD1; j_gene: TRBJ1-1; abundance: .; v_gene: TRBV28; len: 15
CDR3nt: TGTGCCACCAGCAGGAGGACAGGGACTAATGAAAAACTGTTTTTT; CDR3aa: CATSRRTGTNEKLFF; d_gene: TRBD1; j_gene: TRBJ1-4; abundance: .; v_gene: TRBV15; len: 15
CDR3nt: TGTGCCAGCAGCTTTGGGGACTTCTCCTACGAGCAGTACTTC; CDR3aa: CASSFGDFSYEQYF; d_gene: .; j_gene: TRBJ2-7; abundance: few; v_gene: TRBV7-9; len: 14
CDR3nt: TGTGCCAGCAGTTCTTGGTCCAGGGGGCCAGACTATGGCTACACCTTC; CDR3aa: CASSSWSRGPDYGYTF; d_gene: TRBD1; j_gene: TRBJ1-2; abundance: .; v_gene: TRBV28; len: 16
CDR3nt: TGTGCCAGCAGCTTAGACAGTGACCACCACGAGCAGTACTTC; CDR3aa: CASSLDSDHHEQYF; d_gene: .; j_gene: TRBJ2-7; abundance: .; v_gene: TRBV7-9; len: 14
CDR3nt: TGTGCCACCAGTGACCAATATAACACCGGGGAGCTGTTTTTT; CDR3aa: CATSDQYNTGELFF; d_gene: .; j_gene: TRBJ2-2; abundance: .; v_gene: TRBV24-1; len: 14
CDR3nt: TGTGCCAGCAGTGAAGCGGTAACGGCACCCTACGAGCAGTACTTC; CDR3aa: CASSEAVTAPYEQYF; d_gene: .; j_gene: TRBJ2-7; abundance: .; v_gene: TRBV6-1; len: 15
CDR3nt: TGTGCCAGCAGCTTAATCGGTCTGGGCGGGAGCGATGAGCAGTTCTTC; CDR3aa: CASSLIGLGGSDEQFF; d_gene: TRBD2; j_gene: TRBJ2-1; abundance: .; v_gene: TRBV7-8; len: 16